One TCR beta chain is described in this entry. What it binds is unknown. The library was built for alpha chains, so this beta chain is an off-target read and its size means little. The time point here: sample taken at primary tumor resection. The study sequenced unsorted whole RNA from tumor, nontumor lung or frozen PBMC. The data derive from a study of spatial heterogeneity in lung cancer. TCR cDNA molecules each had a unique molecular identifier. TCRdb itself ran the 5' RACE reads through MiXCR, one entry per CDR3 protein. The repertoire holds 3,800 or so distinct CDR3 sequences, with around half as singletons. The V gene end was trimmed by 5 bases and the J gene end by 0 bases; junction bases not matched to a gene: 13. Germline assignment: CDR1 DFQATT and CDR2 SNEGSKA (reference sequence). The CDR3 consists of 17 residues. Study-level findings and limits: Among blood samples, ubiquitous expanded tumor TCRs appeared more at resection than at follow-up.

The chain links TRBV20-1 to TRBJ1-5; 7 bases match TRBD1. The specimen was PBMCs, collected at surgery. The TCR was taken from a female donor with early-stage non-small cell lung cancer. The CDR3 loop reads CSAPTQQGIGSNQPQHF. The CDR3 DNA sequence: TGCAGTGCTCCGACTCAACAGGGGATCGGTAGCAATCAGCCCCAGCATTTT.